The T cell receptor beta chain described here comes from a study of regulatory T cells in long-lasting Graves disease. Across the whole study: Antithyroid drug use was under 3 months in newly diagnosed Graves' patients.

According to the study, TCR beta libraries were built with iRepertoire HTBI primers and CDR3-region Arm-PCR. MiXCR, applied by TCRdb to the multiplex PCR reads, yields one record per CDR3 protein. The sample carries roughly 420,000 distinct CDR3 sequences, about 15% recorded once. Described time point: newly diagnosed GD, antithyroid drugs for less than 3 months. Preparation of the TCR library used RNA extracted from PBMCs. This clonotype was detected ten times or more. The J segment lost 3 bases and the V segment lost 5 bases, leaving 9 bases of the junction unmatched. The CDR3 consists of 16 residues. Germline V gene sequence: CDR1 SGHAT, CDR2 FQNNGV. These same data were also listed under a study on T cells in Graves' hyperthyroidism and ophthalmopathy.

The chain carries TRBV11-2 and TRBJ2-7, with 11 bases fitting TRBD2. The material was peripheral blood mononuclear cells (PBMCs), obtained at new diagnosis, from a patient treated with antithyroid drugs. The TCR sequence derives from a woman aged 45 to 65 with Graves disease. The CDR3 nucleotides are TGTGCCAGCAGCCGATTAGCGGGAGGGTTGAGCTACGAGCAGTACTTC. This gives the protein CASSRLAGGLSYEQYF.